These 23 T cell receptor beta chains were sequenced from one sample in a study of blood T cell repertoires in COVID-19. The table came from immunoSEQ multiplex PCR; TCRdb's copy has only in-frame clones and leaves some out. Of some 51,000 clones in the sample, 90% were seen once. The sample taken for sequencing was peripheral blood. The source of these receptors is a human donor with active COVID-19. The donor label of this sample is uncertain.

The J gene is TRBJ2-3, the V gene TRBV7-3; 7 bases agree with TRBD2. The germline V gene encodes CDR1 SGHTA and CDR2 FQGTGA. The V segment lost 5 bases and the J segment 4 bases; nucleotides outside the gene matches: 3. The CDR3 consists of 13 residues. CDR3 region: CASSRGEADTQYF. The CDR3 bases are TGTGCCAGCAGCCGGGGGGAAGCAGATACGCAGTATTTT. The full variable domain, completed using reference TRBV7-3 and TRBJ2-3, is GAGVSQTPSNKVTEKGKYVELRCDPISGHTALYWYRQSLGQGPEFLIYFQGTGAADDSGLPNDRFFAVRPEGSVSTLKIQRTERGDSAVYLCASSRGEADTQYFGPGTRLTVL.

This clone was counted only a few times. This chain uses TRBV10-1 with TRBJ2-7; D might be TRBD1 (6 bases). Germline values: CDR1 WNHNN, CDR2 SYGVQD (reference sequence). V dropped 5 bases and J dropped 0 bases, with 8 bases sitting between them. The CDR3 is 13 amino acids. CDR3 bases: TGCGCCAGCAGTCGGGACATCTCCTACGAGCAGTACTTC. Its translation is CASSRDISYEQYF.

V is TRBV6-6 and J is TRBJ1-1; 8 bases line up with TRBD1. The ends lost 5 bases at V and 0 bases at J; junction bases unmatched: 17. The length of the CDR3 is 19 residues. From germline, CDR1 is MNHNY and CDR2 SVGAGI (reference sequence). In DNA, the CDR3 is TGTGCCAGCAGTCCCATCCCAGGACAGGGCCCGCGGGTGAACACTGAAGCTTTCTTT. This gives the protein CASSPIPGQGPRVNTEAFF.

This clone occurred a few times. V and J are TRBV7-9 and TRBJ2-5; 9 bases are a match to TRBD1. Germline assignment: CDR1 SEHNR and CDR2 FQNEAQ (reference sequence). V was pared by 1 base and J by 0 bases, with 6 bases of the junction left unmatched. The CDR3 has 17 residues. CDR3 nucleotide sequence: TGTGCCAGCAGCTTAGTAGGACAGGGGATTAACCAAGAGACCCAGTACTTC. Protein: CASSLVGQGINQETQYF.

The chain couples TRBV27 to TRBJ2-3; a possible D gene is TRBD2 (6 bases). Germline CDR1 is MNHEY and CDR2 is SMNVEV (reference sequence). The CDR3 has 16 amino acids. Trimming removed 5 bases from V and 0 bases from J, with 15 bases in between. The CDR3 sequence is CASSLGASASTDTQYF. The CDR3 coding sequence is TGTGCCAGCAGTCTAGGGGCTAGCGCAAGCACAGATACGCAGTATTTT.

The rearrangement joins TRBV7-2 to TRBJ1-1; TRBD1 aligns across 11 bases. J lost 8 bases, V lost 4 bases, and 3 bases had no gene match. The CDR3 has 13 residues. Germline assignment: CDR1 SGHTA and CDR2 FQGNSA. For the CDR3, the DNA is TGTGCCAGCAGCTGGGGACAGGGGGGCGAAGCTTTCTTT. It encodes CASSWGQGGEAFF. Full variable domain (rest looked up from reference TRBV7-2 and TRBJ1-1): GAGVSQSPSNKVTEKGKDVELRCDPISGHTALYWYRQSLGQGLEFLIYFQGNSAPDKSGLPSDRFSAERTGGSVSTLTIQRTQQEDSAVYLCASSWGQGGEAFFGQGTRLTVV.

The rearrangement joins TRBV7-8 to TRBJ2-7; TRBD2 agrees at 9 bases. CDR3 length: 14 residues. The germline V gene has CDR1 SGHVS and CDR2 FQNEAQ. Trimming at V came to 5 bases and at J to 2 bases, leaving 4 bases not matched to a gene. CDR3 region: CASSPLAGPYEQYF. DNA of the CDR3: TGTGCCAGCAGCCCCCTAGCGGGACCCTACGAGCAGTACTTC. Drawing the rest from reference TRBV7-8 and TRBJ2-7, the complete variable domain is GAGVSQSPRYKVAKRGQDVALRCDPISGHVSLFWYQQALGQGPEFLTYFQNEAQLDKSGLPSDRFFAERPEGSVSTLKIQRTQQEDSAVYLCASSPLAGPYEQYFGPGTRLTVT.

The chain combines TRBV7-8 with TRBJ1-3; D perhaps matches TRBD1 (6 bases). The CDR3 has 17 amino acids. CDR1 SGHVS and CDR2 FQNEAQ come from the germline V gene. With 2 bases removed from V and 0 bases from J, the gap between germline ends came to 14 bases. The CDR3 DNA is TGTGCCAGCAGCTTACCCCTACAGGGCCTCTCTGGAAACACCATATATTTT. This sequence encodes CASSLPLQGLSGNTIYF. The full variable domain, its missing parts supplied by reference TRBV7-8 and TRBJ1-3, is GAGVSQSPRYKVAKRGQDVALRCDPISGHVSLFWYQQALGQGPEFLTYFQNEAQLDKSGLPSDRFFAERPEGSVSTLKIQRTQQEDSAVYLCASSLPLQGLSGNTIYFGEGSWLTVV.

The chain joins TRBV29-1 to TRBJ2-7; D not certain. The CDR3 runs to 10 residues. The germline gives CDR1 SQVTM, CDR2 ANQGSEA. The V end was cut by 5 bases, the J end by 4 bases, with 6 bases between. Here the CDR3 reads CSVIEYEQYF. Here the CDR3 DNA reads TGCAGCGTTATAGAATACGAGCAGTACTTC.

The chain recombines TRBV5-1 with TRBJ1-1; the D gene is possibly TRBD1 (5 bases). The ends were cut back, 7 bases at V and 4 bases at J, with 20 bases in the middle. The CDR3 covers 15 residues. In germline, CDR1 is SGHRS, CDR2 YFSETQ. CDR3 residues: CASFPGTPRGTEAFF. DNA of the CDR3: TGCGCCAGCTTCCCCGGGACTCCTAGGGGCACTGAAGCTTTCTTT.

CDR3 in DNA: TGTGCCAGCAGTCTCCAAATCGAGGTGGCTTTCTTT. This sequence encodes CASSLQIEVAFF. The rearrangement links TRBV2 to TRBJ1-1, with D uncertain. Germline lookup yields CDR1 SNHLY and CDR2 FYNNEI. Trimming left V 5 bases short and J 11 bases short, with 15 bases between. The CDR3 is 12 amino acids. Complete variable domain (other parts from reference TRBV2 and TRBJ1-1): EPEVTQTPSHQVTQMGQEVILRCVPISNHLYFYWYRQILGQKVEFLVSFYNNEISEKSEIFDDQFSVERPDGSNFTLKIRSTKLEDSAMYFCASSLQIEVAFFGQGTRLTVV.

This clone was recorded only once. CDR3 DNA sequence: TGCGCCAGCAGCTTGTCACAGGGGACAGGGCCCTACGAGCAGTACTTC. Its protein product is CASSLSQGTGPYEQYF. This chain uses TRBV5-1 with TRBJ2-7, with TRBD1 matching 9 bases. Germline assignment: CDR1 SGHRS and CDR2 YFSETQ. The CDR3 is made up of 16 amino acids. Trimming removed 1 base from V and 2 bases from J; junction bases left unmatched: 7.

The gene calls are TRBV18 and TRBJ1-1, with D maybe TRBD1 (6 bases). Deletions cut 3 bases from V and 5 bases from J, with 19 bases between. Germline V gives CDR1 KGHSH, CDR2 LQKENI. The CDR3 runs to 16 residues. The CDR3 DNA follows: TGTGCCAGCTCACCGGCGATTGGGGGGGGCCGGACTGAAGCTTTCTTT. This sequence encodes CASSPAIGGGRTEAFF.

This chain joins TRBV3-1 (or the pseudogene TRBV3-2) and TRBJ1-6; 7 nucleotides line up with TRBD1. Trimming cost V 4 bases and J 9 bases; bases outside gene matches: 9. Germline V gene lookup returns CDR1 LGHDT and CDR2 YNNKEL (reference sequence). The CDR3 extends over 15 amino acids. The CDR3, as DNA: TGTGCCAGCAGCCCAACCACAGGGGTGGGTTCACCCCTCCACTTT. Protein sequence: CASSPTTGVGSPLHF.

The chain carries TRBV7-2 and TRBJ1-1; D call uncertain. The CDR3 length is 15 residues. V shed 0 bases and J shed 3 bases, with 11 bases lying between them. Germline values: CDR1 SGHTA, CDR2 FQGNSA. The CDR3, as DNA: TGTGCCAGCAGCTTAGCCCCCAGCGGGTACACTGAAGCTTTCTTT. Translated, it gives CASSLAPSGYTEAFF.

This clone was seen more than once but under ten times. The chain is built from TRBV3-1 (or the pseudogene TRBV3-2) and TRBJ2-7; TRBD2 agrees at 8 bases. This CDR3 region has 15 residues. From germline, CDR1 is LGHDT and CDR2 YNNKEL (reference sequence). Losses at the gene ends were 1 base for V and 6 bases for J; bases not matched to a gene: 8. CDR3 region: CASSQAGGPSSEQYF. The DNA for the CDR3 is TGTGCCAGCAGCCAAGCGGGAGGGCCCTCGTCCGAGCAGTACTTC.

The CDR3 protein is CASSQDRKTGQGWNEQYF. In DNA form, the CDR3 reads TGCGCCAGCAGCCAAGATCGTAAGACGGGACAGGGATGGAACGAGCAGTACTTC. This chain links TRBV4-1 with TRBJ2-7; 9 bases are a match to TRBD1. Germline values: CDR1 MGHRA, CDR2 YSYEKL. The J segment lost 5 bases and the V segment lost 0 bases, leaving 14 bases of the junction unmatched. The CDR3 covers 18 residues.

The sample holds a few counts of this clone. This chain connects TRBV10-1 to TRBJ2-7; D call uncertain. The germline V gene has CDR1 WNHNN and CDR2 SYGVQD (reference sequence). The V end was cut by 2 bases, the J end by 2 bases, with 10 bases between. The CDR3 length is 14 residues. CDR3: CASSETRSTYEQYF. For the CDR3, the DNA is TGCGCCAGCAGTGAGACGCGGAGTACCTACGAGCAGTACTTC.

The J gene is TRBJ2-7, the V gene TRBV5-6; tentatively, D is TRBD2 (6 bases). V lost 3 bases and J lost 3, with 13 bases in between. The CDR3 loop spans 14 amino acids. Germline V CDR1 and CDR2: SGHDT, YYEEEE. The CDR3 sequence: CASSWGVGNYEQYV. DNA for the CDR3: TGTGCCAGCAGCTGGGGGGTAGGCAACTACGAGCAGTACGTC.

CDR3 in DNA: TGTGCCAGCAGCCGTCTAGCGGGAGTAGGCGAGCAGTACTTC. Protein product: CASSRLAGVGEQYF. The V and J genes are TRBV6-5 and TRBJ2-7, with 10 nucleotides matching TRBD2. Trimming took 6 bases from V and 6 from J; bases not matched to a gene: 8. This CDR3 region has 14 residues. The germline gives CDR1 MNHEY, CDR2 SVGAGI.

The V and J genes are TRBV21-1 and TRBJ2-2; TRBD1 was called by the table and not checked on the DNA. TRBV21-1 is termed a pseudogene. This CDR3 contains 17 residues. CDR3 sequence reads: CASSKALGQACHRELFF. Here the CDR3 DNA reads TGTGCCAGCAGCAAAGCGCTGGGACAGGCCTGTCACCGGGAGCTGTTTTTT.

The chain uses TRBV27 and TRBJ2-1, with D maybe TRBD2 (5 bases). V was shortened by 3 bases and J by 7 bases, with 13 bases between the two germline ends. The CDR3 runs 14 residues. Per germline, CDR1 MNHEY and CDR2 SMNVEV (reference sequence). CDR3 DNA sequence: TGTGCCAGCAGTTTGTACCGGGAACGGAATGAGCAGTTCTTC. Translated: CASSLYRERNEQFF.

The chain recombines TRBV6-2 or TRBV6-3 with TRBJ2-7; perhaps TRBD2 as D (6 bases). The CDR3 runs to 16 residues. From germline, CDR1 is MNHEY and CDR2 SVGEGT. The germline V and J ends were trimmed by 2 bases and 2 bases, with 16 bases remaining between them. CDR3 sequence reads: CASSYPGVHPPYEQYF. In DNA form, the CDR3 reads TGTGCCAGCAGTTACCCGGGGGTACATCCCCCCTACGAGCAGTACTTC.